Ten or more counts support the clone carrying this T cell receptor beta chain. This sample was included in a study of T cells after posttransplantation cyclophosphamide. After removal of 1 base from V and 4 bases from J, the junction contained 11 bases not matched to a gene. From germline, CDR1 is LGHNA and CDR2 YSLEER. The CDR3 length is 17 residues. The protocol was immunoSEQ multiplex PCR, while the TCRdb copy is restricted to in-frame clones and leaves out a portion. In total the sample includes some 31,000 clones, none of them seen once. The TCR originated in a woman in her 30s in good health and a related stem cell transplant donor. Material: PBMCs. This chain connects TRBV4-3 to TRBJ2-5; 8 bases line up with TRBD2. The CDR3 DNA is TGCGCCAGCAGCCAAGGTTTCTCGGCGGGGGGTGGAGAGACCCAGTACTTC. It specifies CASSQGFSAGGGETQYF.